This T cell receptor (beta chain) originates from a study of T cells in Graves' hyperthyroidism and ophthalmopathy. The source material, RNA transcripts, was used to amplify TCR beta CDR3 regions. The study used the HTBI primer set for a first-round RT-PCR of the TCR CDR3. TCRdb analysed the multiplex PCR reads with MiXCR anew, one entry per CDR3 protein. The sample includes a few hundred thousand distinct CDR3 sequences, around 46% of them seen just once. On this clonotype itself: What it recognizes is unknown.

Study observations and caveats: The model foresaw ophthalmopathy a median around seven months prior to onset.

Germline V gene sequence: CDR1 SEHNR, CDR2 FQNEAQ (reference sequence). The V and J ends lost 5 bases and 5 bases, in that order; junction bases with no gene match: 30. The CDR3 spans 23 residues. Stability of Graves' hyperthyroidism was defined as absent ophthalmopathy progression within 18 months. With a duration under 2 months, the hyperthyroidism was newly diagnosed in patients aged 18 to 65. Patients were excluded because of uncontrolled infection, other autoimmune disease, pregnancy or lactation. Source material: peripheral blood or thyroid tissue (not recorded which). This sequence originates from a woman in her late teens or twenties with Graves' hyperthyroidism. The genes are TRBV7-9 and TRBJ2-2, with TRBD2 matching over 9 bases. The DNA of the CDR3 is TGTGCCAGCAGCCCCCCAGGAGGGATCGGCACCGGGGAGCGGGAGGTCGCTACCGGGGAGCTGTTTTTT. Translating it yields CASSPPGGIGTGEREVATGELFF.